The rows below give T cell receptor beta chains drawn from one sample of a study of blood T cell repertoires in COVID-19. Assay used: immunoSEQ multiplex PCR; TCRdb lists only in-frame clones, some missing. The table has 130,000 to 150,000 clones, 60% to 85% seen once. Sequencing used peripheral blood. The receptors come from a woman aged 55 to 70 with acute or convalescent COVID-19. CDR3s include the opening cysteine and the closing phenylalanine or tryptophan. D genes are given only for firm matches. Some rows mark clone size as missing; the rest say once, few, many or name a class of expanded clone.

TRBJ2-3	TRBD2	TRBV19	.	TGTGCCCGTGGGGGGGGGACTAGCGGGATCACAGATACGCAGTATTTT	CARGGGTSGITDTQYF
TRBJ1-6	.	TRBV2	.	TGTGCCAGCACTAGAGAACAAGGGATAGGGGCACCCCTCCACTTT	CASTREQGIGAPLHF
TRBJ2-7	TRBD1	TRBV5-6	once	TGTGCCAGCAGCTGGAACCGGGACAGGGGGTACGAGCAGTACTTC	CASSWNRDRGYEQYF
TRBJ1-6	.	TRBV4-2	.	TGTGCCAGCAGCCAACCTTCCGACGACAGTACCCTCCACTTT	CASSQPSDDSTLHF
TRBJ1-5	.	TRBV3-1/TRBV3-2	.	TGTGCCAGCAGCCAAGACGCAGGGGCGGTTCAGCCCCAGCATTTT	CASSQDAGAVQPQHF
TRBJ2-7	.	TRBV11-2	.	TGTGCCAGCAGCTCCTTAGCGGCGTATAACTACGAGCAGTACTTC	CASSSLAAYNYEQYF
TRBJ2-1	TRBD2	TRBV9	.	TGTGCCAGCAGCCCCCGGCTAGCGGAACACAATGAGCAGTTCTTC	CASSPRLAEHNEQFF
TRBJ2-1	TRBD2	TRBV19	once	TGTGCCAGTAGTATACAGAATCTAGCGGGAGGTAGGGATGAGCAGTTCTTC	CASSIQNLAGGRDEQFF
TRBJ2-5	.	TRBV7-2	.	TGTGCCAGCAGCACTAACCAAGAGACCCAGTACTTC	CASSTNQETQYF
TRBJ1-2	.	TRBV6-1	.	TGTGCCAGCAGTGAAAACCGGGAATGGGGCTACACCTTC	CASSENREWGYTF
TRBJ2-5	.	TRBV5-4	.	TGTGCCAGCAGCTTGGGCTTAGCGGCGGGCGAAGAGACCCAGTACTTC	CASSLGLAAGEETQYF
TRBJ1-1	.	TRBV12-3/TRBV12-4	.	TGTGCCAGCAGTTTCTACAGGAACACTGAAGCTTTCTTT	CASSFYRNTEAFF
TRBJ2-2	TRBD2	TRBV7-9	.	TGTGCCAGCAGCTCCTCCGGGACTAGGAGAAACACCGGGGAGCTGTTTTTT	CASSSSGTRRNTGELFF
TRBJ2-6	TRBD1	TRBV7-8	once	TGTGCCAGCAGCTGGGACAGGGAGAGCTCTGGGGCCAACGTCCTGACTTTC	CASSWDRESSGANVLTF
TRBJ2-1	TRBD2	TRBV24-1	.	TGTGCCACCAGTGATTCGACCCCGGGACTAGCGGGATCGTCCTACAATGAGCAGTTCTTC	CATSDSTPGLAGSSYNEQFF
TRBJ1-1	.	TRBV11-2	.	TGTGCCAGCAGCCTCATTCGGGACACTGAAGCTTTCTTT	CASSLIRDTEAFF
TRBJ2-5	TRBD2	TRBV9	.	TGTGCCAGCAGCGTAGGGGCTAGCGGGAAGCAAGAGACCCAGTACTTC	CASSVGASGKQETQYF
TRBJ2-7	.	TRBV7-9	.	TGTGCCAGCAGCCCCGGAGGGTACTACGAGCAGTACTTC	CASSPGGYYEQYF
TRBJ2-7	TRBD1	TRBV9	.	TGTGCCAGCAGCGTAGCGGGACAGGGGGCAGGGGAGCAGTACTTC	CASSVAGQGAGEQYF
TRBJ2-5	TRBD1	TRBV5-4	.	TGTGCCAGCAGCCCCTCCCTCAACAGGGGAGAGACCCAGTACTTC	CASSPSLNRGETQYF
TRBJ2-7	TRBD1	TRBV6-5	.	TGTGCCAGCAGTCGTGAACAGGGGGTCACCTACGAGCAGTACTTC	CASSREQGVTYEQYF
TRBJ1-5	.	TRBV12-3/TRBV12-4	.	TGTGCCAGCAGAAAGGGGGTTCAGCCCCAGCATTTT	CASRKGVQPQHF
TRBJ1-1	TRBD1	TRBV6-6	few	TGTGCCAGCAGCCTCGGACAGGGGAGGTACACTGAAGCTTTCTTT	CASSLGQGRYTEAFF
TRBJ2-7	.	TRBV7-2	.	TGTGCCAGCAGCCCGGACTACCTCTACGAGCAGTACTTC	CASSPDYLYEQYF
TRBJ1-1	.	TRBV16	.	TGTGCCAGCAGCCAAGGCGGCACTGAAGCTTTCTTT	CASSQGGTEAFF
TRBJ2-6	TRBD1	TRBV7-9	.	TGTGCCAGCAGCGCGGGACAGGGGGCCTCTGGGGCCAACGTCCTGACTTTC	CASSAGQGASGANVLTF
TRBJ1-2	TRBD1	TRBV5-1	.	TGCGCCAGCAGCGAAAGACAGGGGGGATATGGCTACACCTTC	CASSERQGGYGYTF
TRBJ1-2	.	TRBV2	.	TGTGCCAGCAGTGAGCCGACAGGTTCCTATGGCTACACCTTC	CASSEPTGSYGYTF
TRBJ2-1	.	TRBV28	.	TGTGCCAGCAGCCTACGTGGGGGAGGGCAGTTCTTC	CASSLRGGGQFF
TRBJ2-7	.	TRBV6-1	.	TGTGCCAGCAGTGCCCGCTCTCCCTTCGGGGGAACCTACGAGCAGTACTTC	CASSARSPFGGTYEQYF
TRBJ1-1	TRBD1	TRBV3-1/TRBV3-2	few	TGTGCCAGCAGCCGAAGATTGACAGGGCACACTGAAGCTTTCTTT	CASSRRLTGHTEAFF
TRBJ2-3	TRBD2	TRBV20-1	.	TGCAGTGCTAGTGTTGCGGGAGGGCCGAATACGCAGTATTTT	CSASVAGGPNTQYF
TRBJ1-1	.	TRBV14	.	TGTGCCAGCAGCCAAGTAGGGGGGAACACTGAAGCTTTCTTT	CASSQVGGNTEAFF
TRBJ2-7	TRBD1	TRBV20-1	.	TGCAGTGCTGGTGACAGGGGGAACGAGCAGTACTTC	CSAGDRGNEQYF
TRBJ2-1	.	TRBV4-1	few	TGCGCCAGCAGCCAAGATTACACCTACAATGAGCAGTTCTTC	CASSQDYTYNEQFF
TRBJ2-1	TRBD1	TRBV27	.	TGTGCCAGCAGTGTAGGACAGGGAGGAAATAATGAGCAGTTCTTC	CASSVGQGGNNEQFF
TRBJ2-3	TRBD1	TRBV5-1	once	TGCGCCAGCAGCTTGGCCGGGACAGGGGTTCGCGATACGCAGTATTTT	CASSLAGTGVRDTQYF
TRBJ1-3	.	TRBV6-5	.	TGTGCCAGCGGAGCAGACCACTCTGGAAACACCATATATTTT	CASGADHSGNTIYF
TRBJ2-7	TRBD1	TRBV5-1	.	TGCGCCAGCAGCTCCTGGACAGGCCGGGAACACGAGCAGTACTTC	CASSSWTGREHEQYF
TRBJ2-6	.	TRBV12-1	.	TGTGCCAGCAGCTTTCGACAGGGGATCTCCGGGGCCAACGTCCTGACTTTC	CASSFRQGISGANVLTF
TRBJ1-2	.	TRBV7-9	few	TGTGCCAGCAGCTTAGATGAGGGTGGCTACACCTTC	CASSLDEGGYTF
TRBJ2-3	TRBD2	TRBV4-1	.	TGCGCCAGCAGCCAAGATCTGTTAGCGGGAGGGAGCACAGATACGCAGTATTTT	CASSQDLLAGGSTDTQYF
TRBJ1-4	.	TRBV11-2	.	TGTGCCAGCAGCCCCCGGCGGAGCGCCGTTCCTAATGAAAAACTGTTTTTT	CASSPRRSAVPNEKLFF
TRBJ2-7	TRBD1	TRBV7-9	.	TGTGCCAGCAGCTTAGCTTGGGACAGGGGGAAGACCTACGAGCAGTACTTC	CASSLAWDRGKTYEQYF
TRBJ1-2	.	TRBV7-2	.	TGTGCCAGCACCGCGGGGGGGCCTTATGGCTACACCTTC	CASTAGGPYGYTF